Given below is one TCR beta chain in context. What it binds is not known. This record belongs to a study of regulatory T cells in long-lasting Graves disease. Overall study findings and caveats: Persistent Graves' patients showed reduced TCR diversity versus newly diagnosed patients.

Library construction for TCR beta used iRepertoire HTBI primers and Arm-PCR of CDR3 regions. TCRdb fed the multiplex PCR reads into MiXCR, producing one record per CDR3 protein. The sample has fewer than 550,000 distinct CDR3 sequences, about a sixth seen once. The time point denotes: newly diagnosed GD, antithyroid drugs for less than 3 months. PBMC-extracted RNA yielded the TCR library. The CDR3 consists of 14 residues. V was pared by 6 bases and J by 9 bases, with 10 bases of the junction left unmatched. This same sample was also part of a study on T cells in Graves' hyperthyroidism and ophthalmopathy.

The origin of this receptor is a woman between 18 and 29 years old with Graves disease. The sequencing here drew on peripheral blood mononuclear cells (PBMCs), taken at new diagnosis, from a patient treated with antithyroid drugs. The V gene is TRBV12-3 or TRBV12-4, the J gene TRBJ2-1; TRBD2 agrees at 8 bases. The CDR3 sequence is CASRGAARGGEQFF. The CDR3 nucleotides are TGTGCCAGCAGAGGGGCGGCACGGGGGGGTGAGCAGTTCTTC.